This TCR beta chain was profiled in a study of CD8 T cells in Susac syndrome. TCR beta from blood CD8+ and CD4+ T cells was sequenced. Treatment-naive patients with stable or active relapsing-remitting disease served as multiple sclerosis controls. Germline V gives CDR1 MNHEY, CDR2 SVGAGI. Unmatched junction bases numbered 2, after V lost 4 bases and J lost 2 bases. The CDR3 extends over 14 amino acids. With random hexamers, about 0.45 to 1 ug RNA was reverse transcribed. Multiplex PCR with immunoSEQ amplified the TCR beta CDR3 across 54 Vbeta and 13 Jbeta. Using its own MiXCR run on the immunoSEQ multiplex PCR reads, TCRdb lists one record per CDR3 protein. The sample has about 130,000 distinct CDR3 sequences; 75% to 90% are singletons.

This receptor was obtained from a human donor with multiple sclerosis. Source material: CD8+ T cells from PBMCs. V and J are TRBV6-5 and TRBJ2-7; 10 nucleotides match TRBD2. The CDR3 DNA sequence: TGTGCCAGCAGTTTAGCGGGGGGTCCCTACGAGCAGTACTTC. Amino acids: CASSLAGGPYEQYF.